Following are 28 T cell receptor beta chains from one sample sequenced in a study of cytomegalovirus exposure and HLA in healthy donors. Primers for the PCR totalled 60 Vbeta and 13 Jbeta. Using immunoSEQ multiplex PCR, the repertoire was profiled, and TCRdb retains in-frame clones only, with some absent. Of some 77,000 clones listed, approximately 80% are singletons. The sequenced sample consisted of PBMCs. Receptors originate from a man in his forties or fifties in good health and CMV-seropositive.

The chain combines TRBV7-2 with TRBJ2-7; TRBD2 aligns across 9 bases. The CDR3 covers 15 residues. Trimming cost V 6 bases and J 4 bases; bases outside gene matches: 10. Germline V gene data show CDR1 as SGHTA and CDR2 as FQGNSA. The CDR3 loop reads CASSPAGTSTYEQYF. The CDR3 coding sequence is TGTGCCAGCAGTCCCGCCGGGACTAGCACATACGAGCAGTACTTC.

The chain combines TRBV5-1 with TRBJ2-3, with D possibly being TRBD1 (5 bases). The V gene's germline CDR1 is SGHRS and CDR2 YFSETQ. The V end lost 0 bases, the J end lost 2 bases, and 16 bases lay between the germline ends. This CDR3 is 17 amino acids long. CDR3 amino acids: CASSLGGRPSVTDTQYF. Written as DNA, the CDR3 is TGCGCCAGCAGCTTGGGGGGCCGCCCTTCGGTCACAGATACGCAGTATTTT.

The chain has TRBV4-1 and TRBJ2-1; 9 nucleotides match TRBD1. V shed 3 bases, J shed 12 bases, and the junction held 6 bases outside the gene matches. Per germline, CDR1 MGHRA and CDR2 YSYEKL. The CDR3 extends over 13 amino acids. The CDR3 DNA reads TGCGCCAGCAGCCAGCGGGACAGGGAAGGGCAGTTCTTC. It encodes CASSQRDREGQFF.

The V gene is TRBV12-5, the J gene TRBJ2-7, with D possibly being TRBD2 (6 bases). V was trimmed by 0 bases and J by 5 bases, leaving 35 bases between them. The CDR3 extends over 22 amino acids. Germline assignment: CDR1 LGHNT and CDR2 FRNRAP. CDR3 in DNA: TGTGCTAGTGGTTTGGTAATTATGGGCCGGGGCCAACTAGCTACCCCTGGGGACGAGCAGTACTTC. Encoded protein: CASGLVIMGRGQLATPGDEQYF.

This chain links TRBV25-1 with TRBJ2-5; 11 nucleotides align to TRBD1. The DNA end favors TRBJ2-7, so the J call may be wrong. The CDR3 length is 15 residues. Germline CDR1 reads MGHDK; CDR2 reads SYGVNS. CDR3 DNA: TGTGCCAGCAGTGAATGGGGGACAGGGGGCTACGAGCAGTACTTC. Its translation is CASSEWGTGGYEQYF.

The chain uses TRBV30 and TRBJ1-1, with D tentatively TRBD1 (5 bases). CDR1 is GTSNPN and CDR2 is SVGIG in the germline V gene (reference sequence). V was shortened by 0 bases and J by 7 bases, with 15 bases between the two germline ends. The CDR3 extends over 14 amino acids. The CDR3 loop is CAWSVGTGVGEAFF. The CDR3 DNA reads TGTGCCTGGAGTGTGGGGACGGGGGTTGGTGAAGCTTTCTTT.

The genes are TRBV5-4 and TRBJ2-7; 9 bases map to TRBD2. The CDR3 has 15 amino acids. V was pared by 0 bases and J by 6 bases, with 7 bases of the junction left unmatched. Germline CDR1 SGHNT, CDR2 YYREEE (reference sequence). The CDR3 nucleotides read TGTGCCAGCAGCTTGGACGGCGGGAGGGGACCCGAGCAGTACTTC. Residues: CASSLDGGRGPEQYF.

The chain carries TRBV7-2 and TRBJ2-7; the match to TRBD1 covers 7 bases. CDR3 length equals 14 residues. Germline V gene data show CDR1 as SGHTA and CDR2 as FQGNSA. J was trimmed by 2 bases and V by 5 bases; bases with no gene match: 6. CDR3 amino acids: CASSLDQGAYEQYF. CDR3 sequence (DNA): TGTGCCAGCAGCCTAGACCAGGGGGCCTACGAGCAGTACTTC. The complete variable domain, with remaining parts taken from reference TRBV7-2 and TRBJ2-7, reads GAGVSQSPSNKVTEKGKDVELRCDPISGHTALYWYRQSLGQGLEFLIYFQGNSAPDKSGLPSDRFSAERTGGSVSTLTIQRTQQEDSAVYLCASSLDQGAYEQYFGPGTRLTVT.

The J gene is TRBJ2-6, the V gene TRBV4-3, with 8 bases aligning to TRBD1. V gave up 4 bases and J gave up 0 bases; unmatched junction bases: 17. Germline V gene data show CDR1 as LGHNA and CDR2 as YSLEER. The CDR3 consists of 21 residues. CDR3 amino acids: CASSPTLPGQGAVSGANVLTF. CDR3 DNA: TGCGCCAGCAGCCCAACCTTGCCCGGGCAGGGGGCTGTCTCTGGGGCCAACGTCCTGACTTTC.

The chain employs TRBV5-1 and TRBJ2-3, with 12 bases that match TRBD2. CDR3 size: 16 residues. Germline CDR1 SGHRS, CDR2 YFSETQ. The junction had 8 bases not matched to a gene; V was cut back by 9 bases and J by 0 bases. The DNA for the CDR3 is TGCGCCACCCGCCCCGGGACTAGCGGGAGCACAGATACGCAGTATTTT. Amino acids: CATRPGTSGSTDTQYF.

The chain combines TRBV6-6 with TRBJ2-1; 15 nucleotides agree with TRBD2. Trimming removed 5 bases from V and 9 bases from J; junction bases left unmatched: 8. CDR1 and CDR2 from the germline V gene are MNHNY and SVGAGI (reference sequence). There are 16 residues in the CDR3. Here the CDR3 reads CASSKPGLAGGGEQFF. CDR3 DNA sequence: TGTGCCAGCAGTAAACCGGGACTAGCGGGAGGTGGTGAGCAGTTCTTC.

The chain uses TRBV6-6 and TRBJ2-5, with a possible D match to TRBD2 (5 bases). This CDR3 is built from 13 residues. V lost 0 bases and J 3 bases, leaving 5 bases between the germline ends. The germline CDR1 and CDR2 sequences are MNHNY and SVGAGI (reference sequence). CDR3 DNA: TGTGCCAGCAGTTACTCGAGGGAAGAGACCCAGTACTTC. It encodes CASSYSREETQYF.

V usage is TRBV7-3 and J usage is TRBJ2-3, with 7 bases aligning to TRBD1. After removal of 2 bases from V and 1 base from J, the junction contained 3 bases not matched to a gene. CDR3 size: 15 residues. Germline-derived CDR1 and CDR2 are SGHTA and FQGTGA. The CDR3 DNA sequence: TGTGCCAGCAGCTTACGAGGGGGCGGCACAGATACGCAGTATTTT. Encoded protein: CASSLRGGGTDTQYF.

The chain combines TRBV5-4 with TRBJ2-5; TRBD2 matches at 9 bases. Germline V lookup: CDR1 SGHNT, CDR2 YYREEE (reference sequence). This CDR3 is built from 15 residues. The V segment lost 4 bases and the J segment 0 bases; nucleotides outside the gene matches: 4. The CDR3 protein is CASSGGTSNQETQYF. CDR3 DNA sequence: TGTGCCAGCAGCGGGGGGACTAGCAACCAAGAGACCCAGTACTTC.

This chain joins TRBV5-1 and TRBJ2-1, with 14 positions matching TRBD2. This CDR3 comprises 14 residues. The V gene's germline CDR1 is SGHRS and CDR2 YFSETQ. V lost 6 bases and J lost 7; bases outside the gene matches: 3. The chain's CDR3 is CASTRLAGGNEQFF. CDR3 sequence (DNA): TGCGCCAGCACCCGACTAGCGGGAGGGAATGAGCAGTTCTTC.

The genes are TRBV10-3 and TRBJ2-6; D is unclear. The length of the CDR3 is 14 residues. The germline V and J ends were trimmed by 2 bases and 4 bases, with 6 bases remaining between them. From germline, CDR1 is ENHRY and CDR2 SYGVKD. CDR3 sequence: CAISENSGANVLTF. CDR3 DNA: TGTGCCATCAGTGAGAATTCGGGGGCCAACGTCCTGACTTTC.

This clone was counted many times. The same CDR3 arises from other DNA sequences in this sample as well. The CDR3, as DNA: TGTGCCAGCAGTTTAGATTCGCAGTACACTGAAGCTTTCTTT. Its protein product is CASSLDSQYTEAFF. The chain has TRBV27 and TRBJ1-1, with unresolved D. The germline CDR1 and CDR2 sequences are MNHEY and SMNVEV (reference sequence). V was shortened by 2 bases and J by 3 bases, with 10 bases between the two germline ends. This CDR3 contains 14 residues.

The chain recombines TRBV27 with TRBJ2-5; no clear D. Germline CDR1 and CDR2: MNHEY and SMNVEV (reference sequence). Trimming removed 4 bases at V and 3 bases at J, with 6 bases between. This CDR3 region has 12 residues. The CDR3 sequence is CASSSPEETQYF. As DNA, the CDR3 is TGTGCCAGCAGTTCACCAGAAGAGACCCAGTACTTC.

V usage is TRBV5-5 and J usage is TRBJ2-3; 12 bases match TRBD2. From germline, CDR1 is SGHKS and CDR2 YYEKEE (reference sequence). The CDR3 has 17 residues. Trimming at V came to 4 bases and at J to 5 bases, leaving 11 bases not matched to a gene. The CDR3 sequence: CASSLRTSGASGDTQYF. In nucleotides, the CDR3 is TGTGCCAGCAGCCTACGGACTAGCGGGGCGTCAGGAGATACGCAGTATTTT.

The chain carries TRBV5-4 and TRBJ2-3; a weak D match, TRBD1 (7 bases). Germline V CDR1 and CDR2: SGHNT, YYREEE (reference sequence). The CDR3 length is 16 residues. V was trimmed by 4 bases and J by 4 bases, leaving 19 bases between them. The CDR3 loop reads CASSTQSTRGADTQYF. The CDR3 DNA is TGTGCCAGCAGCACCCAAAGTACCAGGGGGGCAGATACGCAGTATTTT. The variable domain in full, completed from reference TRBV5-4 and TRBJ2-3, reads ETGVTQSPTHLIKTRGQQVTLRCSSQSGHNTVSWYQQALGQGPQFIFQYYREEENGRGNFPPRFSGLQFPNYSSELNVNALELDDSALYLCASSTQSTRGADTQYFGPGTRLTVL.

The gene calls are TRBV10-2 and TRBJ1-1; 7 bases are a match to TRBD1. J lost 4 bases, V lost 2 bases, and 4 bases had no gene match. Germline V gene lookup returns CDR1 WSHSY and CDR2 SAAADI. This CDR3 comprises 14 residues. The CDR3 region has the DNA TGCGCCAGCAGTGAGACAGGGGACGGCACTGAAGCTTTCTTT. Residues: CASSETGDGTEAFF.

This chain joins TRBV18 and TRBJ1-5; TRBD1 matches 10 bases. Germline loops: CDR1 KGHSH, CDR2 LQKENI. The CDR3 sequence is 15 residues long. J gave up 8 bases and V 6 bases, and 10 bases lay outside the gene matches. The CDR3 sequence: CASSPGQGMIKPQHF. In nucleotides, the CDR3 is TGTGCCAGCTCGCCGGGACAGGGGATGATCAAGCCCCAGCATTTT.

The CDR3 region has the DNA TGTGCCAGTAGATTCGCCTCAGGGTTGGGCTACACCTTC. Protein sequence: CASRFASGLGYTF. The V and J genes are TRBV19 and TRBJ1-2; tentative D call: TRBD1 (5 bases). Germline V lookup: CDR1 LNHDA, CDR2 SQIVND (reference sequence). V was pared by 6 bases and J by 8 bases, with 16 bases between. CDR3 length equals 13 residues.

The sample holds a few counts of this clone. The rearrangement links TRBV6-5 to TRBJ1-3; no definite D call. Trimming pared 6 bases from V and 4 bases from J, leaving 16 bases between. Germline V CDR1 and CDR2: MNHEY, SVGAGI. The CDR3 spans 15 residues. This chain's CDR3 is CASSRRRESGNTIYF. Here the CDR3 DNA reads TGTGCCAGCAGCCGCCGGAGGGAGTCGGGAAACACCATATATTTT.

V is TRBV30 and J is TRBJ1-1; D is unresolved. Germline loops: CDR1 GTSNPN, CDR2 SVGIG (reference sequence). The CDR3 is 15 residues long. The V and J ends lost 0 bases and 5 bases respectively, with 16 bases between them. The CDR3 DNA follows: TGTGCCTGGAGTGTAAAGCCCACTTATGGTACTGAAGCTTTCTTT. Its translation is CAWSVKPTYGTEAFF.

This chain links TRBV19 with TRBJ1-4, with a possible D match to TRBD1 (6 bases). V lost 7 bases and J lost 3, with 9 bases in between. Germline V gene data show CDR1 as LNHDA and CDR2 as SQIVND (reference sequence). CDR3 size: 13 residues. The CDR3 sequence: CASTGVANEKLFF. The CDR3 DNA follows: TGTGCCAGTACAGGGGTGGCTAATGAAAAACTGTTTTTT.

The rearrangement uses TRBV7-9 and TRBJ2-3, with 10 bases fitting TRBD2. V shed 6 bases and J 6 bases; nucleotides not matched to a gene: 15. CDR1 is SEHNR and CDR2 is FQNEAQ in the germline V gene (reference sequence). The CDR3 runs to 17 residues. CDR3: CASRLPGGAGGSDTQYF. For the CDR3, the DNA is TGTGCCAGCAGACTCCCGGGGGGAGCGGGAGGGTCGGATACGCAGTATTTT.

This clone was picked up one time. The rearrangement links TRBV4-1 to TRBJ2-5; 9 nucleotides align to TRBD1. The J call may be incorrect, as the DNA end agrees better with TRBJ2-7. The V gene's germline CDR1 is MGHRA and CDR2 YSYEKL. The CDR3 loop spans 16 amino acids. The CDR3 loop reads CASSRGTGSGAYEQYF. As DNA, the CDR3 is TGCGCCAGCAGCCGAGGGACAGGGTCAGGCGCCTACGAGCAGTACTTC.